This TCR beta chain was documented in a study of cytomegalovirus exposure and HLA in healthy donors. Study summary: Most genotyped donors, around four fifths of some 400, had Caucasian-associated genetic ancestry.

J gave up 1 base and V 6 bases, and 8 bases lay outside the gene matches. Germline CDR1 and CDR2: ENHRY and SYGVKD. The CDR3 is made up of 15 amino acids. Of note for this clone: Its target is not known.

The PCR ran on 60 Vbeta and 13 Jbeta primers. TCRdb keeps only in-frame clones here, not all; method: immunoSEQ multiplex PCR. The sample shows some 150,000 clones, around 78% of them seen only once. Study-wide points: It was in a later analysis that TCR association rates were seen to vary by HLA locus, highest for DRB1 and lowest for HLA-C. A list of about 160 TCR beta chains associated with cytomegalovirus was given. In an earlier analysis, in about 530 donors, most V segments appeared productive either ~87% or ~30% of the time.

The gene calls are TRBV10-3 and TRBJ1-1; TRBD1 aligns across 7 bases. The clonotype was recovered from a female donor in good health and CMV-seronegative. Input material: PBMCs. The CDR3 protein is CAISWVTGSNTEAFF. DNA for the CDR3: TGTGCCATCAGCTGGGTGACAGGGTCGAACACTGAAGCTTTCTTT.